A selection of T cell receptor beta chains follows, all from one sample in a study of Graves' ophthalmopathy and Graves' hyperthyroidism. TCRdb re-analysed the multiplex PCR reads in MiXCR, keeping a single row per CDR3 protein. The data contain 500,000 to 600,000 distinct CDR3 sequences, about 35% of them singletons. Sequencing was carried out using peripheral blood or thyroid tissue (not recorded which). The receptors come from an adult man with Graves' hyperthyroidism. Each CDR3 is given with its conserved first and last residue. Fields, in order: clone size, CDR3 length, V gene, J gene, D gene, CDR3 DNA, CDR3 protein. D genes are given only for firm matches. Clone size, where shown, is once, few, many, or a class for clones that have expanded.

clone_size: many
cdr3_length: 13
v_call: TRBV7-9
j_call: TRBJ1-5
d_call: -
cdr3_nt: TGTGCCAGCAGTCGGACCGCCAATCAGCCCCAGCATTTT
cdr3_aa: CASSRTANQPQHF

clone_size: -
cdr3_length: 14
v_call: TRBV7-3
j_call: TRBJ2-1
d_call: -
cdr3_nt: TGTGCCAGCAGCTTAGGAGTAGGGGTCAATGAGCAGTTCTTC
cdr3_aa: CASSLGVGVNEQFF

clone_size: many
cdr3_length: 15
v_call: TRBV6-5
j_call: TRBJ2-5
d_call: TRBD2
cdr3_nt: TGTGCCAGCAGTTGGACTAGCGGGAGGGAAGAGACCCAGTACTTC
cdr3_aa: CASSWTSGREETQYF

clone_size: -
cdr3_length: 13
v_call: TRBV29-1
j_call: TRBJ2-5
d_call: -
cdr3_nt: TGCAGCGACATCGGGACAATCCAAGAGACCCAGTACTTC
cdr3_aa: CSDIGTIQETQYF

clone_size: -
cdr3_length: 13
v_call: TRBV20-1
j_call: TRBJ1-5
d_call: -
cdr3_nt: TGCAGTGCTAGCGGGACTGGTAATCGGCCCCAGCATTTT
cdr3_aa: CSASGTGNRPQHF

clone_size: -
cdr3_length: 15
v_call: TRBV10-3
j_call: TRBJ2-3
d_call: -
cdr3_nt: TGTGCCATCAGTGAGTCTGCAGGTAGCACAGATACGCAGTATTTT
cdr3_aa: CAISESAGSTDTQYF

clone_size: many
cdr3_length: 13
v_call: TRBV9
j_call: TRBJ1-2
d_call: -
cdr3_nt: TGTGCCAGCAGCGTAGGTTATTCGGATGGCTACACCTTC
cdr3_aa: CASSVGYSDGYTF

clone_size: many
cdr3_length: 12
v_call: TRBV25-1
j_call: TRBJ1-1
d_call: -
cdr3_nt: TGTGCCAGCAGTGAGTGGGGCACTGAAGCTTTCTTT
cdr3_aa: CASSEWGTEAFF

clone_size: many
cdr3_length: 13
v_call: TRBV7-6
j_call: TRBJ1-1
d_call: TRBD1
cdr3_nt: TGTGCCAGCAGTTACAGGGGGAACACTGAAGCTTTCTTT
cdr3_aa: CASSYRGNTEAFF

clone_size: -
cdr3_length: 16
v_call: TRBV10-3
j_call: TRBJ1-5
d_call: TRBD1
cdr3_nt: TGTGCCATCAGTTCGACAGGGCTCAGGATCAATCAGCCCCAGCATTTT
cdr3_aa: CAISSTGLRINQPQHF

clone_size: -
cdr3_length: 15
v_call: TRBV11-2
j_call: TRBJ2-5
d_call: -
cdr3_nt: TGTGCCTGGACCCTAGGGGCCCGGATACAAGAGACCCAGTACTTC
cdr3_aa: CAWTLGARIQETQYF

clone_size: many
cdr3_length: 16
v_call: TRBV15
j_call: TRBJ2-6
d_call: -
cdr3_nt: TGTGCCACCAGCAGAGCCCGACAAGCTGGGGCCAACGTCCTGACTTTC
cdr3_aa: CATSRARQAGANVLTF

clone_size: -
cdr3_length: 19
v_call: TRBV20-1
j_call: TRBJ1-4
d_call: TRBD1
cdr3_nt: TGCAGTGCTAGAGGAAGGGGCCGGACAGGGGGAAGCGTAGGTGAAAAACTGTTTTTT
cdr3_aa: CSARGRGRTGGSVGEKLFF

clone_size: many
cdr3_length: 14
v_call: TRBV6-1
j_call: TRBJ1-6
d_call: TRBD1
cdr3_nt: TGTGCCAGCAGTATTGGACAGGGCGATTCACCCCTCCACTTT
cdr3_aa: CASSIGQGDSPLHF

clone_size: -
cdr3_length: 15
v_call: TRBV24-1
j_call: TRBJ2-1
d_call: TRBD2
cdr3_nt: TGTGCCACCAGTGATTGGACTAGCGGGGGGAATGAGCAGTTCTTC
cdr3_aa: CATSDWTSGGNEQFF

clone_size: once
cdr3_length: 17
v_call: TRBV2
j_call: TRBJ1-4
d_call: TRBD1
cdr3_nt: TGTGCCAGCTCACCAAGAGGGCCGGGACAGGGACGAGAAAAACTGTTTTTT
cdr3_aa: CASSPRGPGQGREKLFF

clone_size: few
cdr3_length: 14
v_call: TRBV7-2
j_call: TRBJ1-2
d_call: -
cdr3_nt: TGTGCCAGCAGCCCCGAGGGGGAGAACTATGGCTACACCTTC
cdr3_aa: CASSPEGENYGYTF

clone_size: many
cdr3_length: 19
v_call: TRBV4-1
j_call: TRBJ2-7
d_call: TRBD2
cdr3_nt: TGCGCCAGCAGCGTCCGGACTAGCGGGAGAGTCATGAGGTCCTACGAGCAGTACTTC
cdr3_aa: CASSVRTSGRVMRSYEQYF

clone_size: few
cdr3_length: 14
v_call: TRBV27
j_call: TRBJ2-7
d_call: TRBD2
cdr3_nt: TGTGCCAGCAGTTTAGCGGGGGACCCCTACGAGCAGTACTTC
cdr3_aa: CASSLAGDPYEQYF

clone_size: many
cdr3_length: 16
v_call: TRBV2
j_call: TRBJ1-1
d_call: -
cdr3_nt: TGTGCCAGCAGTGAAAGGGGGAGGACATGGTCAACTGAAGCTTTCTTT
cdr3_aa: CASSERGRTWSTEAFF

clone_size: many
cdr3_length: 15
v_call: TRBV12-3/TRBV12-4
j_call: TRBJ2-2
d_call: -
cdr3_nt: TGTGCCAGCAGTTTGTTGGGGGCCCACACCGGGGAGCTGTTTTTT
cdr3_aa: CASSLLGAHTGELFF

clone_size: many
cdr3_length: 13
v_call: TRBV2
j_call: TRBJ1-5
d_call: -
cdr3_nt: TGTGCCAGCAGGGGCGACCGGGGACAGCCCCAGCATTTT
cdr3_aa: CASRGDRGQPQHF

clone_size: -
cdr3_length: 13
v_call: TRBV6-5
j_call: TRBJ1-2
d_call: -
cdr3_nt: TGTGCCAGCAGCCAAGATGCGGACTCGGGCTACACCTTC
cdr3_aa: CASSQDADSGYTF

clone_size: -
cdr3_length: 15
v_call: TRBV7-9
j_call: TRBJ1-6
d_call: TRBD1
cdr3_nt: TGTGCCAGCAGCTTCCGGGACAGGAATAATTCACCCCTCCACTTT
cdr3_aa: CASSFRDRNNSPLHF

clone_size: -
cdr3_length: 15
v_call: TRBV30
j_call: TRBJ1-5
d_call: -
cdr3_nt: TGTGCCTGGAGTGTACCGGGGGGGGTCAATCAGCCCCAGCATTTT
cdr3_aa: CAWSVPGGVNQPQHF

clone_size: -
cdr3_length: 13
v_call: TRBV18
j_call: TRBJ2-7
d_call: TRBD1
cdr3_nt: TGTGCCAGCTCACCGGGACAGGGGGAAGGGCAGTACTTC
cdr3_aa: CASSPGQGEGQYF

clone_size: few
cdr3_length: 14
v_call: TRBV29-1
j_call: TRBJ2-2
d_call: TRBD1
cdr3_nt: TGCAGCGTAGCGGACAGGGGGAACACCGGGGAGCTGTTTTTT
cdr3_aa: CSVADRGNTGELFF

clone_size: -
cdr3_length: 14
v_call: TRBV7-2
j_call: TRBJ1-6
d_call: -
cdr3_nt: TGTGCCAGCAGCCCGCTGGGCAGGGCTTCACCCCTCCACTTT
cdr3_aa: CASSPLGRASPLHF

clone_size: -
cdr3_length: 14
v_call: TRBV29-1
j_call: TRBJ1-2
d_call: TRBD1
cdr3_nt: TGCAGCGTGATGGGGACAGACACTAACTATGGCTACACCTTC
cdr3_aa: CSVMGTDTNYGYTF

clone_size: once
cdr3_length: 13
v_call: TRBV7-4
j_call: TRBJ1-1
d_call: -
cdr3_nt: TGTGCCAGCAGCTTTGAGACAGGCGCTGAAGCTTTCTTT
cdr3_aa: CASSFETGAEAFF

clone_size: once
cdr3_length: 15
v_call: TRBV6-1
j_call: TRBJ1-2
d_call: -
cdr3_nt: TGTGCCAGCAAGAAGAACGGACAGTTCAATAGTGGCTACACCTTC
cdr3_aa: CASKKNGQFNSGYTF

clone_size: few
cdr3_length: 14
v_call: TRBV10-2
j_call: TRBJ2-3
d_call: TRBD1
cdr3_nt: TGCGCCAGCAGCATGACAGGGCATACAGATACGCAGTATTTT
cdr3_aa: CASSMTGHTDTQYF

clone_size: many
cdr3_length: 15
v_call: TRBV5-4
j_call: TRBJ1-1
d_call: TRBD1
cdr3_nt: TGTGCCAGCAGCCCGGGGGCGACAGGGATCACTGAAGCTTTCTTT
cdr3_aa: CASSPGATGITEAFF

clone_size: -
cdr3_length: 13
v_call: TRBV29-1
j_call: TRBJ2-7
d_call: -
cdr3_nt: TGCAGCACCGAAGGACTGGGCTCCTACGAGCAGTACTTC
cdr3_aa: CSTEGLGSYEQYF

clone_size: -
cdr3_length: 14
v_call: TRBV5-6
j_call: TRBJ2-3
d_call: -
cdr3_nt: TGTGCCAGCAGCTTGGAGCGGTTCACAGATACGCAGTATTTT
cdr3_aa: CASSLERFTDTQYF

clone_size: few
cdr3_length: 11
v_call: TRBV16
j_call: TRBJ2-5
d_call: -
cdr3_nt: TGTGCCAGCAGCCAATTAGAGACCCAGTACTTC
cdr3_aa: CASSQLETQYF

clone_size: -
cdr3_length: 12
v_call: TRBV24-1
j_call: TRBJ2-1
d_call: TRBD2
cdr3_nt: TGTGCCACCAGTGACACTAGCGGAAAGCAGTTCTTC
cdr3_aa: CATSDTSGKQFF

clone_size: few
cdr3_length: 14
v_call: TRBV24-1
j_call: TRBJ2-3
d_call: -
cdr3_nt: TGTGCCACCAGTGCCCCCGGGCGCAGGGATACGCAGTATTTT
cdr3_aa: CATSAPGRRDTQYF

clone_size: many
cdr3_length: 16
v_call: TRBV2
j_call: TRBJ1-4
d_call: TRBD1
cdr3_nt: TGTGCCAGCAGCGATTCCTTCGGACAGGGAAGTGAAAAACTGTTTTTT
cdr3_aa: CASSDSFGQGSEKLFF

clone_size: few
cdr3_length: 15
v_call: TRBV7-2
j_call: TRBJ2-1
d_call: -
cdr3_nt: TGTGCCAGCAGCTTACGCTGGAGGGGGTACAATGAGCAGTTCTTC
cdr3_aa: CASSLRWRGYNEQFF

clone_size: -
cdr3_length: 14
v_call: TRBV15
j_call: TRBJ2-5
d_call: -
cdr3_nt: TGTGCCACCAGCAGCTTGGGCCGGCAAGAGACCCAGTACTTC
cdr3_aa: CATSSLGRQETQYF

clone_size: -
cdr3_length: 13
v_call: TRBV5-1
j_call: TRBJ1-2
d_call: -
cdr3_nt: TGCGCCAGCAGCACCGACAGTCCCTATGGCTACACCTTC
cdr3_aa: CASSTDSPYGYTF

clone_size: -
cdr3_length: 13
v_call: TRBV10-1
j_call: TRBJ2-3
d_call: -
cdr3_nt: TGCGCCTGCAGTGATAGGGGTTGGGATACGCAGTATTTT
cdr3_aa: CACSDRGWDTQYF

clone_size: many
cdr3_length: 14
v_call: TRBV10-3
j_call: TRBJ2-2
d_call: -
cdr3_nt: TGTGCCATCAGTGCGACGGAGAACACCGGGGAGCTGTTTTTT
cdr3_aa: CAISATENTGELFF

clone_size: -
cdr3_length: 13
v_call: TRBV6-6
j_call: TRBJ1-1
d_call: TRBD1
cdr3_nt: TGTGCCAGCAGTCGACAGGGGACCACTGAAGCTTTCTTT
cdr3_aa: CASSRQGTTEAFF

clone_size: -
cdr3_length: 16
v_call: TRBV10-2
j_call: TRBJ1-1
d_call: -
cdr3_nt: TGCGCCAGCAGTGAGTACCTCGGTACGAGGAGCACTGAAGCTTTCTTT
cdr3_aa: CASSEYLGTRSTEAFF

clone_size: -
cdr3_length: 15
v_call: TRBV13
j_call: TRBJ2-5
d_call: TRBD1
cdr3_nt: TGTGCCAGCAGTGATTTAGCGACAGGGGGCGAGACCCAGTACTTC
cdr3_aa: CASSDLATGGETQYF

clone_size: many
cdr3_length: 13
v_call: TRBV29-1
j_call: TRBJ1-2
d_call: -
cdr3_nt: TGCAGCGTTGTGGGGGGGCTGGTCTATGGCTACACCTTC
cdr3_aa: CSVVGGLVYGYTF

clone_size: once
cdr3_length: 14
v_call: TRBV2
j_call: TRBJ1-5
d_call: -
cdr3_nt: TGTGCCAGCAGTGGATGGAGGGGAGGCCAGCCCCAGCATTTT
cdr3_aa: CASSGWRGGQPQHF

clone_size: many
cdr3_length: 15
v_call: TRBV7-9
j_call: TRBJ1-4
d_call: -
cdr3_nt: TGTGCCAGCAGCTTACGGCAGGGTACGAATGAAAAACTGTTTTTT
cdr3_aa: CASSLRQGTNEKLFF

clone_size: -
cdr3_length: 16
v_call: TRBV19
j_call: TRBJ2-2
d_call: TRBD1
cdr3_nt: TGTGCCAGTAGTCCCCGGACAGGGACCGACACCGGGGAGCTGTTTTTT
cdr3_aa: CASSPRTGTDTGELFF

clone_size: -
cdr3_length: 14
v_call: TRBV10-2
j_call: TRBJ2-7
d_call: -
cdr3_nt: TGCGCCAGCAGTGAGTCCGCGGGGGCCCACGAGCAGTACTTC
cdr3_aa: CASSESAGAHEQYF

clone_size: many
cdr3_length: 14
v_call: TRBV7-8
j_call: TRBJ1-2
d_call: -
cdr3_nt: TGTGCCAGCAGCTCCGCTGGGACCTTGGGAGGCTACACCTTC
cdr3_aa: CASSSAGTLGGYTF